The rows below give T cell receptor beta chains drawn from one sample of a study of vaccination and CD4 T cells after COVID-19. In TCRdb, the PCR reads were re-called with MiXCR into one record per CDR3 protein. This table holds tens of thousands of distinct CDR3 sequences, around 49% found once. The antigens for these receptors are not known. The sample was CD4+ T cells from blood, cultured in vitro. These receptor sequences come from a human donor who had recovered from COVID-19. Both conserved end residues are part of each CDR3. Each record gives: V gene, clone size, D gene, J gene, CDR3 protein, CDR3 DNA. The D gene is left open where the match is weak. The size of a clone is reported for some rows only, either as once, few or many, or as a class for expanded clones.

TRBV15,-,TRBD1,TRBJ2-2,CATSRGTGGMAGELFF,TGTGCCACCAGCAGGGGGACAGGGGGCATGGCCGGGGAGCTGTTTTTT
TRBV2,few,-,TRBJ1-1,CASSGTVPEAFF,TGTGCCAGCAGTGGGACAGTTCCTGAAGCTTTCTTT
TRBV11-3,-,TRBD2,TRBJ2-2,CASSPRTSGGAGELFF,TGTGCCAGCAGCCCTAGGACTAGCGGGGGGGCCGGGGAGCTGTTTTTT
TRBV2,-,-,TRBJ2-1,CASTQDRTYNEQFF,TGTGCCAGCACCCAAGACCGAACCTACAATGAGCAGTTCTTC
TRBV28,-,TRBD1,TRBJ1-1,CATRGGAITDTEAFF,TGTGCCACACGAGGGGGCGCGATAACAGACACTGAAGCTTTCTTT
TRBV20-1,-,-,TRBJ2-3,CSARDTWADTQYF,TGCAGTGCTAGGGACACTTGGGCAGATACGCAGTATTTT
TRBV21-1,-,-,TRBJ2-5,CASSKGLARETQYF,TGTGCCAGCAGCAAGGGACTAGCCCGAGAGACCCAGTACTTC
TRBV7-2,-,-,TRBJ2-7,CASSRVGGEQYF,TGTGCCAGCAGCCGGGTTGGTGGCGAGCAGTACTTC
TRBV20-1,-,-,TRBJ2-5,CSARTRLGEPPRGQETQYF,TGCAGTGCTAGAACTCGACTAGGTGAGCCCCCTCGGGGCCAAGAGACCCAGTACTTC
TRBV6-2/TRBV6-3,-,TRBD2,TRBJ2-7,CASRPPLGLAVYEQYF,TGTGCCAGCAGGCCTCCTCTAGGACTAGCGGTCTACGAGCAGTACTTC
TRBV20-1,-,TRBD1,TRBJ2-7,CSAHPGTDYEQYF,TGCAGTGCCCATCCGGGGACAGACTACGAGCAGTACTTC
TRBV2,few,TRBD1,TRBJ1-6,CASTVPGTGGSNSPLHF,TGTGCCAGCACCGTCCCCGGGACAGGGGGCTCTAATTCACCCCTCCACTTT
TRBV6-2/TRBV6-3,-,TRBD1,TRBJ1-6,CASGTGGSPLHF,TGTGCCAGCGGGACAGGGGGATCACCCCTCCACTTT
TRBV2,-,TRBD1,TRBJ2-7,CASRDRIFEQYF,TGTGCCAGCAGGGACAGGATTTTCGAGCAGTACTTC
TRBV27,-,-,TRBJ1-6,CASGPGTYNSPLHF,TGTGCCAGCGGCCCCGGGACCTATAATTCACCCCTCCACTTT
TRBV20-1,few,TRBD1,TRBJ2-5,CSADAGTGDQETQYF,TGCAGTGCCGACGCCGGGACAGGGGACCAAGAGACCCAGTACTTC
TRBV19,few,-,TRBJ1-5,CASSPPLPAANQPQHF,TGTGCCAGTAGCCCCCCCCTGCCCGCGGCTAATCAGCCCCAGCATTTT
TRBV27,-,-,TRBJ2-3,CASSPGVTQYF,TGTGCCAGCAGCCCGGGGGTCACGCAGTATTTT
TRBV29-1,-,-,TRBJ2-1,CSAPRGYSTSLGDEQFF,TGCAGCGCACCTCGAGGGTATAGCACGTCTCTCGGCGATGAGCAGTTCTTC
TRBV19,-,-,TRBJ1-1,CASSFRLGVRENTEAFF,TGTGCCAGTAGTTTCCGGTTGGGGGTTCGTGAGAACACTGAAGCTTTCTTT
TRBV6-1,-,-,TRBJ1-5,CAGSEQEYQPQHF,TGTGCCGGCAGTGAACAGGAATATCAGCCCCAGCATTTT
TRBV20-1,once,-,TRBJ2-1,CSAPRDQLEQFF,TGCAGTGCACCCCGGGACCAACTCGAGCAGTTCTTC
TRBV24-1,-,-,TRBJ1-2,CATSDTAYGYTF,TGTGCCACCAGTGATACAGCGTATGGCTACACCTTC
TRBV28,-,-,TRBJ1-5,CASTAAGDQGNQPQHF,TGTGCCAGTACCGCGGCGGGGGATCAAGGCAATCAGCCCCAGCATTTT
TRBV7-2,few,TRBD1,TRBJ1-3,CASSLVGQGPATIYF,TGTGCCAGCAGCTTAGTGGGACAGGGTCCCGCCACCATATATTTT